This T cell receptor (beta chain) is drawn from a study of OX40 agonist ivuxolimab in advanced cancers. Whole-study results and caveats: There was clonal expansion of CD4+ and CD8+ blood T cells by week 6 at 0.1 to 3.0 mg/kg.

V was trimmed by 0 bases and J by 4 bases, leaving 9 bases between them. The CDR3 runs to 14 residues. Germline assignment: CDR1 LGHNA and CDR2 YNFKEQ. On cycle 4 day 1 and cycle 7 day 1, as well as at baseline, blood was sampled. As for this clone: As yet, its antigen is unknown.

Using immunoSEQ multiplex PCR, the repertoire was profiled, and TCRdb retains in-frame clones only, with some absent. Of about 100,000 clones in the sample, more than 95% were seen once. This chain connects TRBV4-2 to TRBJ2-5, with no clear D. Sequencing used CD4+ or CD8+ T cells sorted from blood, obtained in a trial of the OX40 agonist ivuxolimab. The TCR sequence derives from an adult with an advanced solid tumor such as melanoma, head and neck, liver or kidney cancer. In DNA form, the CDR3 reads TGTGCCAGCAGCCAAGAGAGTCGTGGAGAGACCCAGTACTTC. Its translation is CASSQESRGETQYF.